Shown below are 28 T cell receptor beta chains from a single sample sequenced in a study of immune evolution from preneoplasia to lung adenocarcinoma. Generated by immunoSEQ multiplex PCR, the TCRdb table keeps only in-frame clones and is missing some. In the table there are 4,000 to 5,000 clones, roughly four fifths of which are singletons. What was sequenced was FFPE adjacent normal lung tissue. All receptors derive from an older donor with lung adenocarcinoma.

For this clone: One end of the junction fails to match germline, which may point to a read error. V and J are TRBV29-1 and TRBJ2-1, with 7 bases matching TRBD1. The CDR3 loop spans 12 amino acids. Germline CDR1 and CDR2: SQVTM and ANQGSEA. The CDR3, as DNA: TGCAGCGTCGAAGAAGGGGGCGATGAGCAGTTCTTC. Its protein product is CSVEEGGDEQFF.

This chain joins TRBV7-9 and TRBJ2-1, with 10 bases lining up with TRBD1. Germline V CDR1 and CDR2: SEHNR, FQNEAQ (reference sequence). CDR3 length equals 13 residues. J lost 10 bases, V lost 5 bases, and 5 bases had no gene match. The chain's CDR3 is CASSPDRGQEQFF. The CDR3 nucleotides are TGTGCCAGCAGCCCTGACAGGGGGCAAGAGCAGTTCTTC.

The rearrangement uses TRBV2 and TRBJ2-7; D gene uncertain. Germline CDR1 and CDR2: SNHLY and FYNNEI. The V end lost 3 bases, the J end lost 0 bases, and 12 bases lay between the germline ends. The CDR3 extends over 15 amino acids. The CDR3 loop reads CASSDTALSSYEQYF. CDR3 DNA sequence: TGTGCCAGCAGTGATACAGCCTTGAGCTCCTACGAGCAGTACTTC.

The chain has TRBV6-5 and TRBJ2-7; the D gene is possibly TRBD2 (6 bases). The CDR3 length is 14 residues. V lost 6 bases to trimming and J lost 7 bases, with 19 bases between them. CDR1 and CDR2 (germline): MNHEY, SVGAGI. The CDR3 loop reads CASSQGTPPSEQYF. For the CDR3, the DNA is TGTGCCAGCAGCCAAGGGACTCCCCCTTCTGAGCAGTACTTC.

The genes are TRBV29-1 and TRBJ2-7, with D perhaps matching TRBD1 (6 bases). The CDR3 extends over 11 amino acids. CDR1 SQVTM and CDR2 ANQGSEA come from the germline V gene. V was cut by 8 bases and J by 5 bases, with 13 bases left in between. CDR3 bases: TGCAGCATTACAGGGTTCGACGAGCAGTACTTC. Protein: CSITGFDEQYF.

The chain uses TRBV30 and TRBJ2-7, with 9 positions matching TRBD1. Per the germline V gene, CDR1 is GTSNPN and CDR2 is SVGIG (reference sequence). V was clipped by 4 bases and J by 3 bases; unmatched bases: 7. The CDR3 covers 14 residues. CDR3 nucleotides: TGTGCCTGGATCCGACAGGGGGGGGTCTACGAGCAGTACTTC. This encodes CAWIRQGGVYEQYF.

Only a few counts were recorded for this clone. This sequence joins TRBV23-1 and TRBJ2-2; no clear D gene. TRBV23-1 belongs to the ORF category, with a function that is uncertain. V was pared by 10 bases and J by 2 bases, with 2 bases between. The CDR3 consists of 10 residues. CDR3 in DNA: TGCGCCATTAACACCGGGGAGCTGTTTTTT. Amino acid sequence: CAINTGELFF.

This chain joins TRBV5-1 and TRBJ1-1; the D gene is possibly TRBD1 (5 bases). The CDR3 is 15 residues long. Germline V gives CDR1 SGHRS, CDR2 YFSETQ. Trimming cost V 3 bases and J 0 bases, with 12 bases left between them. The CDR3 reads CASSSGEQVNTEAFF. The CDR3 nucleotides read TGCGCCAGCAGCTCGGGGGAACAGGTGAACACTGAAGCTTTCTTT.

This chain links TRBV5-6 with TRBJ2-7; 8 nucleotides match TRBD1. Germline values: CDR1 SGHDT, CDR2 YYEEEE. V was clipped by 4 bases and J by 9 bases; unmatched bases: 3. The CDR3 consists of 11 residues. The CDR3 is CASSAGTGQYF. In nucleotides, the CDR3 is TGTGCCAGCAGCGCGGGGACAGGGCAGTACTTC.

This clone was recorded once. The J gene is TRBJ2-2, the V gene TRBV18, with 9 bases matching TRBD2. Trimming cost V 3 bases and J 4 bases; bases outside gene matches: 3. CDR3 size: 15 residues. CDR1 is KGHSH, CDR2 LQKENI, per germline. CDR3 amino acids: CASSPQTSGTGELFF. The DNA for the CDR3 is TGTGCCAGCTCACCTCAGACTAGCGGCACCGGGGAGCTGTTTTTT.

The chain uses TRBV11-2 and TRBJ2-3; D unclear. The CDR3 is 13 residues long. V was pared by 4 bases and J by 1 base, with 6 bases between. Germline assignment: CDR1 SGHAT and CDR2 FQNNGV. In nucleotides, the CDR3 is TGTGCCAGCAGCTACGAGCGCACAGATACGCAGTATTTT. It codes for CASSYERTDTQYF.

This sequence joins TRBV5-1 and TRBJ1-3; 7 bases agree with TRBD1. The ends lost 7 bases at V and 0 bases at J; junction bases unmatched: 4. Germline V gene data show CDR1 as SGHRS and CDR2 as YFSETQ. The CDR3 consists of 14 residues. The CDR3, as DNA: TGCGCCAGCGGACAGGACCCCTCTGGAAACACCATATATTTT. This translates into CASGQDPSGNTIYF.

The chain couples TRBV28 to TRBJ2-7; no firm D call. The CDR3 is 15 amino acids. The V gene's germline CDR1 is MDHEN and CDR2 SYDVKM. V lost 1 base and J 1 base, leaving 11 bases between the germline ends. The CDR3 sequence is CASSLFGVGSYEQYF. Written as DNA, the CDR3 is TGTGCCAGCAGTTTATTTGGCGTCGGGTCCTACGAGCAGTACTTC.

This clone has a handful of counts. The chain carries TRBV6-6 and TRBJ1-6; D perhaps matches TRBD1 (5 bases). CDR3 size: 12 residues. V was pared by 11 bases and J by 7 bases, with 12 bases between. Germline CDR1 reads MNHNY; CDR2 reads SVGAGI (reference sequence). Written as DNA, the CDR3 is TGTGCCGGCCGACGGGACAATTCACCCCTCCACTTT. Protein sequence: CAGRRDNSPLHF.

The V gene is TRBV27, the J gene TRBJ1-1; D is uncertain. Germline CDR1 is MNHEY and CDR2 is SMNVEV (reference sequence). Deletions cut 4 bases from V and 1 base from J, with 7 bases between. The CDR3 extends over 13 amino acids. Written as DNA, the CDR3 is TGTGCCAGCAGTTCCCCAGAGAACACTGAAGCTTTCTTT. It codes for CASSSPENTEAFF.

The rearrangement uses TRBV30 and TRBJ1-4, with TRBD1 matching over 10 bases. V lost 0 bases, J lost 5 bases, and 3 bases stayed unmatched. This CDR3 has 15 residues. Germline V gene sequence: CDR1 GTSNPN, CDR2 SVGIG (reference sequence). In DNA, the CDR3 is TGTGCCTGGAGTGTAGGACAGGGGGGAAATGAAAAACTGTTTTTT. Its translation: CAWSVGQGGNEKLFF.

J is TRBJ2-4 and V is TRBV5-4; tentatively, D is TRBD1 (6 bases). The germline gives CDR1 SGHNT, CDR2 YYREEE (reference sequence). With 1 base removed from V and 6 bases from J, the gap between germline ends came to 8 bases. CDR3 length equals 13 residues. CDR3 protein: CASSLQGRNIQYF. In DNA, the CDR3 is TGTGCCAGCAGCTTGCAGGGGCGAAACATTCAGTACTTC.

The chain carries TRBV10-1 and TRBJ2-5, with D perhaps assigned TRBD1 or TRBD2 (6 bases each). The CDR3 is made up of 13 amino acids. Trimming took off 4 bases at V and 7 bases at J, with 13 bases between the two ends. Germline CDR1 WNHNN, CDR2 SYGVQD (reference sequence). CDR3 residues: CASSGDMGGTQYF. The CDR3 bases are TGCGCCAGCAGTGGGGACATGGGAGGGACCCAGTACTTC.

The rearrangement joins TRBV5-1 to TRBJ2-3, with TRBD2 matching 10 bases. V trimming: 5 bases; J trimming: 0 bases; junction bases outside the gene matches: 0. Germline assignment: CDR1 SGHRS and CDR2 YFSETQ. This CDR3 comprises 14 residues. This CDR3 reads CASRTSGSTDTQYF. CDR3 sequence (DNA): TGCGCCAGCAGGACTAGCGGGAGCACAGATACGCAGTATTTT.

This chain joins TRBV4-1 and TRBJ2-7; TRBD2 aligns across 13 bases. The CDR3 has 19 residues. Germline loops: CDR1 MGHRA, CDR2 YSYEKL. V shed 2 bases, J shed 0 bases, and the junction held 10 bases outside the gene matches. CDR3 nucleotides: TGCGCCAGCAGCCAATACAAGAGGGGACTAGCGGGAAACTCCTACGAGCAGTACTTC. Translation gives CASSQYKRGLAGNSYEQYF.

This rearrangement joins TRBV21-1 to TRBJ1-2. TRBV21-1 is a listed pseudogene. The CDR3 is 14 amino acids. CDR3 residues: CASSSPSWGDGYTF. The CDR3 DNA reads TGTGCCAGCAGCTCGCCATCATGGGGGGACGGCTACACCTTC.

The rearrangement uses TRBV5-1 and TRBJ1-1; 7 nucleotides align to TRBD1. From germline, CDR1 is SGHRS and CDR2 YFSETQ. This CDR3 is 14 amino acids long. Unmatched junction bases numbered 5, after V lost 5 bases and J lost 1 base. CDR3 in amino acids: CASSWDSWNTEAFF. The CDR3 bases are TGCGCCAGCAGTTGGGACAGCTGGAACACTGAAGCTTTCTTT.

The CDR3 DNA is TGCGCCAGCAGCTTGGGACTAGCGGGAGGCTCGGTCTGGGAGCAGTACTTC. Its translation is CASSLGLAGGSVWEQYF. This rearrangement joins TRBV5-1 to TRBJ2-7; 13 bases fit TRBD2. The CDR3 consists of 17 residues. J lost 7 bases, V lost 0 bases, and 10 bases had no gene match. CDR1 is SGHRS, CDR2 YFSETQ, per germline.

This sequence joins TRBV12-2 and TRBJ1-5. TRBV12-2 is marked as a pseudogene. CDR3 length equals 14 residues. The CDR3 DNA is TGTGCAAGTCGCTTAGGACGGGTCGATCAGCCCCAGCATTTT. This translates into CASRLGRVDQPQHF.

This chain connects TRBV7-9 to TRBJ2-7, with D possibly matching TRBD2 (5 bases). The V gene's germline CDR1 is SEHNR and CDR2 FQNEAQ (reference sequence). This CDR3 contains 12 residues. V was trimmed by 1 base and J by 4 bases, leaving 5 bases between them. The CDR3 sequence: CASSLGRYEQYF. The CDR3 DNA sequence: TGTGCCAGCAGCTTAGGGAGGTACGAGCAGTACTTC.

This clone was counted only a few times. V usage is TRBV4-1 and J usage is TRBJ1-1, with D uncertain. Trimming cost V 0 bases and J 0 bases, with 11 bases left between them. The germline CDR1 and CDR2 sequences are MGHRA and YSYEKL. The CDR3 contains 16 residues. The DNA of the CDR3 is TGCGCCAGCAGCCAAGATAGGTATCGGATGAACACTGAAGCTTTCTTT. It translates to CASSQDRYRMNTEAFF.

The CDR3 nucleotides are TGTGCCAGCAGTTTAGGGGCGGGAGTGTTGGACGAGCAGTACTTC. Protein sequence: CASSLGAGVLDEQYF. The chain combines TRBV27 with TRBJ2-7; 7 nucleotides line up with TRBD2. CDR1 MNHEY and CDR2 SMNVEV come from the germline V gene (reference sequence). This CDR3 contains 15 residues. V trimming: 2 bases; J trimming: 5 bases; junction bases outside the gene matches: 9.

This sequence joins TRBV7-2 and TRBJ2-7, with no clear D. The CDR3 extends over 15 amino acids. V was clipped by 8 bases and J by 4 bases, with 21 bases between them. Looked up from germline, CDR1 is SGHTA and CDR2 is FQGNSA. The CDR3 sequence: CASLSIPPIGYEQYF. The DNA of the CDR3 is TGTGCCAGCTTAAGCATCCCTCCGATCGGTTACGAGCAGTACTTC.